This T cell receptor (beta chain) was captured by sequencing in a study of blood T cell repertoires in COVID-19 (dated by TCRdb to about 2020). For context, the study as a whole: Collaborator samples came from the United States, Italy and Spain and covered acute and convalescent phases of COVID-19. The sample metadata nearly always contained a de-identified subject ID, COVID-19 status, age in years and sex. The prospective study material was composed of cDNA or gDNA derived from T cells, B-cell-depleted T cells, or PBMCs. A freely available public database, intended as a resource for researchers studying the immune response to SARS-CoV-2, is where the repertoires were released. HLA class I and class II types, where available, came from metadata supplied by the sample provider rather than from assay-based typing. Subjects who had been exposed to COVID-19, were actively infected with it, or had recovered from it provided the deeply sampled blood TCRbeta repertoires that made up the dataset. The samples were drawn from the first 160 participants of the ongoing ImmuneRACE study and from more than 1,000 subjects provided by 6 global collaborators. General findings and caveats noted by the study authors: The quantity of clinical and demographic metadata differed by source and by participant and was supplied without curation.

Enrolling through a virtual design, the prospective study's participants ranged in age from roughly 18 to 95 years and lived across some 22 United States geographic areas. In the prospective study, participants were assigned to cohorts based on the clinical history participants reported in a screening survey and a study questionnaire. For ImmuneRACE Cohort 3, a participant was defined as recovered based on two consecutive negative NP/OP PCR tests, clearance by a healthcare professional, or resolution of symptoms. In the prospective study, whole blood, serum and a nasopharyngeal or oropharyngeal swab were collected from each participant by mobile phlebotomists. Participants in the prospective study had the option to provide additional blood draws and questionnaires over a roughly 2-month period. Before DNA extraction, prospective study blood samples were shipped either frozen or at room temperature.

TCRbeta CDR3 regions were amplified from genomic DNA by means of the immunoSEQ Assay, a bias-controlled multiplex PCR. Processing in the source paper ran as follows. Nucleated cell counts per sample were estimated from amplification of reference gene primers within the assay. To quantify the absolute abundance of each unique TCRbeta CDR3 rearrangement, sequence reads were collapsed and filtered. Productive Simpson clonality was computed per sample as the square root of Simpson's diversity index over productive rearrangements. TCRdb mirrors the immuneACCESS table, restricted to in-frame sequences. Some clones are absent from its copies; in checked studies, under half trace to an unresolved V gene, and the reason for the others is unknown. The V and J calls and the clone size are those of that table, but D and trimming were determined from the DNA. For this sample there are 150,000 to 200,000 clones; approximately 80% appear just once. The leading ten clones occupy around 5.9% of the sample.

A note on this clone: Its target antigen remains unknown. The input lacks base qualities; no much larger clone sits a single base away.

Taken from cysteine to phenylalanine, the CDR3 has 15 residues. Of the read, only the CDR3 DNA is kept; its 45 bases are in frame from base 1. CDR1 SGHRS and CDR2 YFSETQ are derived from the germline V gene. Trimming costs V 0 bases and J 2 bases, and their ends lie 11 bases apart. This TCR was sampled from a man aged 40-49 years who had recovered from COVID-19. The sample comprised PBMCs or T cells enriched from blood (not recorded which). The V and J segments used are TRBV5-1 and TRBJ1-1; the D gene remains uncertain. At the DNA level, the sequence is TGCGCCAGCAGCTTGGGTTGGCAGGTAAACACTGAAGCTTTCTTT. This yields the protein CASSLGWQVNTEAFF.